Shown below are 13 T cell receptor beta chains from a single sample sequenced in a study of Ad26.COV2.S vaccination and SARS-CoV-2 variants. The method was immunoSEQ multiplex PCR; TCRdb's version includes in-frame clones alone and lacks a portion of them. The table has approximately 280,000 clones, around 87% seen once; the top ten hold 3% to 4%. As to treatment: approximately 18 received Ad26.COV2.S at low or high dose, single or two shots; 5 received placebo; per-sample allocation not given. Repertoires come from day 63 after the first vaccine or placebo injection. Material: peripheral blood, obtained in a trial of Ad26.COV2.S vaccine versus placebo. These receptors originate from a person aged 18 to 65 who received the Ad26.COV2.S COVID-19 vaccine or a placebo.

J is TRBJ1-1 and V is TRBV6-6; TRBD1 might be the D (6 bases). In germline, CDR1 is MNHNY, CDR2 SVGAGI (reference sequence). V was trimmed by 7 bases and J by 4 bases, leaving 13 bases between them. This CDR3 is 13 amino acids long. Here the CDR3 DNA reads TGTGCCAGCACTTTGACAGGTCGCACTGAAGCTTTCTTT. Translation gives CASTLTGRTEAFF.

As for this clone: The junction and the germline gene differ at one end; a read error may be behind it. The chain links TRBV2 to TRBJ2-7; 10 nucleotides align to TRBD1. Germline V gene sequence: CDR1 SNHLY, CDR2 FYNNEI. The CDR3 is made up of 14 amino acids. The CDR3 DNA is TGTGCCAGCATACTCGACAGGGGGCCCTACGAGCAGTGCTTC. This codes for CASILDRGPYEQCF.

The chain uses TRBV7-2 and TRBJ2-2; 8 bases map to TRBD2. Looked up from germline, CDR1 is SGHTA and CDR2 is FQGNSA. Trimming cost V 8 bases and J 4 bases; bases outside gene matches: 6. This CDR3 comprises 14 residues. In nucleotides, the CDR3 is TGTGCCAGCGCCAGGCTAGCGGGCACCGGGGAGCTGTTTTTT. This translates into CASARLAGTGELFF.

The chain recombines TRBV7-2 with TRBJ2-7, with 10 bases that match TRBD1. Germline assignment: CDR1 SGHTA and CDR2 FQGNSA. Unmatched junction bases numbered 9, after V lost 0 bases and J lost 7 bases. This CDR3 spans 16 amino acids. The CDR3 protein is CASSLARGTGAGEQYF. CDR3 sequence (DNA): TGTGCCAGCAGCTTAGCGAGAGGGACAGGGGCGGGAGAGCAGTACTTC.

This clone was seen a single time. This CDR3 reads CASSSGDSNIQYF. CDR3 in DNA: TGCGCCAGCAGCTCGGGGGATTCAAACATTCAGTACTTC. The gene calls are TRBV5-1 and TRBJ2-4; TRBD2 might be the D (6 bases). The CDR3 extends over 13 amino acids. Germline-derived CDR1 and CDR2 are SGHRS and YFSETQ. Trimming took 3 bases from V and 6 from J, leaving 10 bases between them. Together with reference TRBV5-1 and TRBJ2-4, the CDR3 gives the full variable domain: KAGVTQTPRYLIKTRGQQVTLSCSPISGHRSVSWYQQTPGQGLQFLFEYFSETQRNKGNFPGRFSGRQFSNSRSEMNVSTLELGDSALYLCASSSGDSNIQYFGAGTRLSVL.

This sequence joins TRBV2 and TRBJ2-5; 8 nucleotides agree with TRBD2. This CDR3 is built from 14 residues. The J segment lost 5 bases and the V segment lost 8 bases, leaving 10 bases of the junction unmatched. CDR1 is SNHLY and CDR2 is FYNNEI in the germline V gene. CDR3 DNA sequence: TGTGCCAGCGGCCCGAGCGGGAGCAGGGAGACCCAGTACTTC. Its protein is CASGPSGSRETQYF. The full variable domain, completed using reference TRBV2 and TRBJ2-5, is EPEVTQTPSHQVTQMGQEVILRCVPISNHLYFYWYRQILGQKVEFLVSFYNNEISEKSEIFDDQFSVERPDGSNFTLKIRSTKLEDSAMYFCASGPSGSRETQYFGPGTRLLVL.

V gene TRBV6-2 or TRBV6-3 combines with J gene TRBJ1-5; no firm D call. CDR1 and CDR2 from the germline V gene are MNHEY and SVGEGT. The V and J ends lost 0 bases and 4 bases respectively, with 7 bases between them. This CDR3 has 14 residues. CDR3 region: CASSYSSRNQPQHF. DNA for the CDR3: TGTGCCAGCAGTTACTCGTCCCGTAATCAGCCCCAGCATTTT.

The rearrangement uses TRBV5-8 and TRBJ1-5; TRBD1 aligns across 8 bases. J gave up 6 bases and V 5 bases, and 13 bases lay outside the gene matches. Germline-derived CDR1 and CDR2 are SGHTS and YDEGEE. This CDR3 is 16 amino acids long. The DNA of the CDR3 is TGTGCCAGCAGGTCCGCAGCCAGGGGGCGAACTCAGCCCCAGCATTTT. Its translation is CASRSAARGRTQPQHF. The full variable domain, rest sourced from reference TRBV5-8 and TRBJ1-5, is EAGVTQSPTHLIKTRGQQATLRCSPISGHTSVYWYQQALGLGLQFLLWYDEGEERNRGNFPPRFSGRQFPNYSSELNVNALELEDSALYLCASRSAARGRTQPQHFGDGTRLSIL.

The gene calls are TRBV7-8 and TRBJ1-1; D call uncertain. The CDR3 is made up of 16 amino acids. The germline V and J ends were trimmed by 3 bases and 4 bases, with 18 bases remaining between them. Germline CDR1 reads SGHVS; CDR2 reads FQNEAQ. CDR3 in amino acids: CASSLGSARLTTEAFF. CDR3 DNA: TGTGCCAGCAGCTTGGGATCAGCTCGACTGACCACTGAAGCTTTCTTT.

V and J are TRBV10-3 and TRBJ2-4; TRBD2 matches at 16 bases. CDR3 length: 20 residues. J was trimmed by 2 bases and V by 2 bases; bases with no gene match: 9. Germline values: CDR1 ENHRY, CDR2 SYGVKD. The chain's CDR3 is CAISETGTSGGAGTKNIQYF. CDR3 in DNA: TGTGCCATCAGTGAGACTGGGACTAGCGGGGGGGCTGGAACCAAAAACATTCAGTACTTC.

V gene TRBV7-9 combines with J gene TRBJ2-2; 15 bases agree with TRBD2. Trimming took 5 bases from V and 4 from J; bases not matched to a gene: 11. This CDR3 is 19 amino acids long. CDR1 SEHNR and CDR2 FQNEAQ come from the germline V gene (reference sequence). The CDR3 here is CASSVTGTSGGIGTGELFF. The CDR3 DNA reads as TGTGCCAGCAGCGTTACCGGGACTAGCGGGGGGATTGGCACCGGGGAGCTGTTTTTT.

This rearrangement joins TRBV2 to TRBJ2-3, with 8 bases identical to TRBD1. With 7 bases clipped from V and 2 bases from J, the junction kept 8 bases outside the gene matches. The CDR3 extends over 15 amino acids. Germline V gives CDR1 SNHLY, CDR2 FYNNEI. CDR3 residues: CASKADRGFTDTQYF. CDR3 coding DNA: TGTGCCAGCAAGGCCGACAGGGGATTCACAGATACGCAGTATTTT.

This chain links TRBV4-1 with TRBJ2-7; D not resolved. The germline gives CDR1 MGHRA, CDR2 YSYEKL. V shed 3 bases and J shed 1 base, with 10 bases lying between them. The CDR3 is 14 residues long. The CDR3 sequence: CASSQGWNSYEQYF. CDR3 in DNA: TGCGCCAGCAGCCAGGGCTGGAATTCCTACGAGCAGTACTTC.